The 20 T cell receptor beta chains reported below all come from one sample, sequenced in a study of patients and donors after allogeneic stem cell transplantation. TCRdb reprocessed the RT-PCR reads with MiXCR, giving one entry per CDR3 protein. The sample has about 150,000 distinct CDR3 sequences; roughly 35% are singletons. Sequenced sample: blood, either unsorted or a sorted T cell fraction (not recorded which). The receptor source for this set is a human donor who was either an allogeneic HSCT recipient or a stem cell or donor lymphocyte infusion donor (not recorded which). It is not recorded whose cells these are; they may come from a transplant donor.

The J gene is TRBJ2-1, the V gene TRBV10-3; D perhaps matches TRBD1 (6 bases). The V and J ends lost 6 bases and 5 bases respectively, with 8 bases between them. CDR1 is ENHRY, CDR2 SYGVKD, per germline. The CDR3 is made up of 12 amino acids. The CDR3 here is CAIRRQDNEQFF. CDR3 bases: TGTGCCATCAGAAGACAGGACAATGAGCAGTTCTTC.

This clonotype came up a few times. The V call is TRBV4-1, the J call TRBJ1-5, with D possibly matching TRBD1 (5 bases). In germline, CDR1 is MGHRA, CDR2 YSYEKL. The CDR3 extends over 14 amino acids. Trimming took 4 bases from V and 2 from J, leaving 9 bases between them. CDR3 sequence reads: CASSRTRGNQPQHF. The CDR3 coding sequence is TGCGCCAGCAGCCGGACACGCGGCAATCAGCCCCAGCATTTT.

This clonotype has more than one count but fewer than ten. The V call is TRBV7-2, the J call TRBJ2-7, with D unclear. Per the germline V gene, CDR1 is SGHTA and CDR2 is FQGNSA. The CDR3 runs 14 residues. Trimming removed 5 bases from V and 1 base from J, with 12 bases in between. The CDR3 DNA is TGTGCCAGCAGCACGGCGACACTGTCCTACGAGCAGTACTTC. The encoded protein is CASSTATLSYEQYF. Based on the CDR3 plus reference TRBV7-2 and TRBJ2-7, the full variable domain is GAGVSQSPSNKVTEKGKDVELRCDPISGHTALYWYRQSLGQGLEFLIYFQGNSAPDKSGLPSDRFSAERTGGSVSTLTIQRTQQEDSAVYLCASSTATLSYEQYFGPGTRLTVT.

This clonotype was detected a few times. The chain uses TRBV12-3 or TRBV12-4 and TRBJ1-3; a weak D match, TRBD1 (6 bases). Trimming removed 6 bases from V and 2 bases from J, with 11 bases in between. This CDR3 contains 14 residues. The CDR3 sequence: CASRFGTTGNTIYF. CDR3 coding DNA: TGTGCCAGCAGATTCGGGACAACTGGAAACACCATATATTTT.

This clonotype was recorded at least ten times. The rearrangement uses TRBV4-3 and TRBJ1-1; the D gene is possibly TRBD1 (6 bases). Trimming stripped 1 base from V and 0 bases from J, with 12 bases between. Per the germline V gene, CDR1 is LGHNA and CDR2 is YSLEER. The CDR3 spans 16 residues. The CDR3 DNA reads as TGCGCCAGCAGCCAAGGAGTGCAGGGGCTGAACACTGAAGCTTTCTTT. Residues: CASSQGVQGLNTEAFF.

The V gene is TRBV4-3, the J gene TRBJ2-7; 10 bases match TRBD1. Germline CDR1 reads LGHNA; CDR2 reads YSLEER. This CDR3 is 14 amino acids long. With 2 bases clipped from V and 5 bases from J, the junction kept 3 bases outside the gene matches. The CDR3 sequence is CASSQRDRGNEQYF. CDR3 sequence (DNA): TGCGCCAGCAGCCAACGGGACAGGGGAAACGAGCAGTACTTC.

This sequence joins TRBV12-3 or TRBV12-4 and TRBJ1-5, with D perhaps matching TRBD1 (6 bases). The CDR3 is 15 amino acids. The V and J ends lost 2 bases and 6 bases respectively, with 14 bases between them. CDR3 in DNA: TGTGCCAGCAGTTTAAAGGGGGGGCCGGGTCAGCCCCAGCATTTT. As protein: CASSLKGGPGQPQHF.

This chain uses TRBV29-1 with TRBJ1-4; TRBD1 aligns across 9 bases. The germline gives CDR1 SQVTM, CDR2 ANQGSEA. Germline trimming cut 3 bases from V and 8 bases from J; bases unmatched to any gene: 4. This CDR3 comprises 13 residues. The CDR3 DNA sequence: TGCAGCGTTGAGGGGACAGGGAGCGAAAAACTGTTTTTT. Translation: CSVEGTGSEKLFF.

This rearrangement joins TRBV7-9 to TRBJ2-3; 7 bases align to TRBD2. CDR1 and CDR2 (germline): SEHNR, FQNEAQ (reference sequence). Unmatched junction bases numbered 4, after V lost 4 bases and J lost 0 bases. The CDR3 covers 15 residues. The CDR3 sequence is CASSWDGGSTDTQYF. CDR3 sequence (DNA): TGTGCCAGCAGCTGGGACGGGGGGAGCACAGATACGCAGTATTTT. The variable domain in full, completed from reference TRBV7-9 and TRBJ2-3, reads DTGVSQNPRHKITKRGQNVTFRCDPISEHNRLYWYRQTLGQGPEFLTYFQNEAQLEKSRLLSDRFSAERPKGSFSTLEIQRTEQGDSAMYLCASSWDGGSTDTQYFGPGTRLTVL.

The chain's CDR3 is CASSPREFHSNQPQHF. The CDR3, as DNA: TGTGCCAGCAGCCCTCGAGAGTTCCATAGCAATCAGCCCCAGCATTTT. The chain has TRBV7-9 and TRBJ1-5; D uncertain. The length of the CDR3 is 16 residues. Germline V gives CDR1 SEHNR, CDR2 FQNEAQ (reference sequence). V lost 5 bases to trimming and J lost 0 bases, with 14 bases between them.

The CDR3 bases are TGCAGCGTTGAAGGGGGGACAGGTGGATCTGGAAACACCATATATTTT. Translating gives CSVEGGTGGSGNTIYF. The V call is TRBV29-1, the J call TRBJ1-3; 8 positions match TRBD1. The CDR3 consists of 16 residues. Germline V lookup: CDR1 SQVTM, CDR2 ANQGSEA. Trimming took 1 base from V and 1 from J; bases not matched to a gene: 6. The full variable domain, with the rest looked up from reference TRBV29-1 and TRBJ1-3, is SAVISQKPSRDICQRGTSLTIQCQVDSQVTMMFWYRQQPGQSLTLIATANQGSEATYESGFVIDKFPISRPNLTFSTLTVSNMSPEDSSIYLCSVEGGTGGSGNTIYFGEGSWLTVV.

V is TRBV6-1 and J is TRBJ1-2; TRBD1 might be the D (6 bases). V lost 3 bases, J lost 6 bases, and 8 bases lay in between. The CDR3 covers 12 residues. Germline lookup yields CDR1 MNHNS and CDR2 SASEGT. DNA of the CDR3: TGTGCCAGCAGTGAGGACAGACATGGCTACACCTTC. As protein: CASSEDRHGYTF.

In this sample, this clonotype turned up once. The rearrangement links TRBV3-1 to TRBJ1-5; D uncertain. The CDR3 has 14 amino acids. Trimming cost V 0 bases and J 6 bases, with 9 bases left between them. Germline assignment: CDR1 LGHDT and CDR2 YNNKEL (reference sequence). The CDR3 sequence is CASSQDATGQPQHF. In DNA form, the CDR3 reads TGTGCCAGCAGCCAAGATGCCACCGGTCAGCCCCAGCATTTT. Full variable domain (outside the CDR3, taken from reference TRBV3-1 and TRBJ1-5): DTAVSQTPKYLVTQMGNDKSIKCEQNLGHDTMYWYKQDSKKFLKIMFSYNNKELIINETVPNRFSPKSPDKAHLNLHINSLELGDSAVYFCASSQDATGQPQHFGDGTRLSIL.

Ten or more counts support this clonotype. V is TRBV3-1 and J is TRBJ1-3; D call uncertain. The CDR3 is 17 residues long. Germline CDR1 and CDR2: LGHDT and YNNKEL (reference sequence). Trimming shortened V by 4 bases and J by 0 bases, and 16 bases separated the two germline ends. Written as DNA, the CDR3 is TGTGCCAGCAGCCCTGACCAGGCCTCCGTCTCTGGAAACACCATATATTTT. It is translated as CASSPDQASVSGNTIYF.

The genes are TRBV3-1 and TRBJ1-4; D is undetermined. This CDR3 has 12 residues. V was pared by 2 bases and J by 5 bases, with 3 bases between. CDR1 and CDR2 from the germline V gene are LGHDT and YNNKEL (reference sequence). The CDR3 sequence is CASSQLNEKLFF. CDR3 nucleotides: TGTGCCAGCAGCCAATTAAATGAAAAACTGTTTTTT.

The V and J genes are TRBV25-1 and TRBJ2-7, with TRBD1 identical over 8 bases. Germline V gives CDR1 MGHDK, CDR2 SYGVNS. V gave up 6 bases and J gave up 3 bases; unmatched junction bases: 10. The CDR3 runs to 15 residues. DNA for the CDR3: TGTGCCAGCAGGGGGACAGGTCTTTACGTCTACGAGCAGTACTTC. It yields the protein CASRGTGLYVYEQYF.

This CDR3 reads CSATGQGRHEQYF. The CDR3 nucleotides read TGCAGTGCTACCGGACAGGGGAGGCACGAGCAGTACTTC. V is TRBV20-1 and J is TRBJ2-7, with TRBD1 matching 9 bases. Germline CDR1 and CDR2: DFQATT and SNEGSKA (reference sequence). V lost 4 bases to trimming and J lost 5 bases; unmatched junction nucleotides: 6. The CDR3 contains 13 residues.

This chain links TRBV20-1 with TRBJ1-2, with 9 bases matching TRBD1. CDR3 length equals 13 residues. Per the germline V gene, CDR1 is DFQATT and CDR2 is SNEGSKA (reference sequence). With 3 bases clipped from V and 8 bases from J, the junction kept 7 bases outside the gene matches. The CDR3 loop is CSASNRDRDGYTF. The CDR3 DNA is TGCAGTGCTAGCAATCGGGACAGGGACGGCTACACCTTC.

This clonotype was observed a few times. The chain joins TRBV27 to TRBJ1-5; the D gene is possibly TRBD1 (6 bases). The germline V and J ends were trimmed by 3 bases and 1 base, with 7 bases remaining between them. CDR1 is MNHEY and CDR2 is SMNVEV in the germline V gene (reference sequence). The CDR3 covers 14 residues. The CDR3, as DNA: TGTGCCAGCAGTTTCACAGGGAGCAATCAGCCCCAGCATTTT. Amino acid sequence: CASSFTGSNQPQHF.

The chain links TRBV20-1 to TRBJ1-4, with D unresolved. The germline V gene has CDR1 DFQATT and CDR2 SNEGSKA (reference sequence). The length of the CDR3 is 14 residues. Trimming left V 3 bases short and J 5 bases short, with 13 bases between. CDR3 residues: CSASRYGSNEKLFF. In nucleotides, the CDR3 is TGCAGTGCTAGTCGATACGGCTCCAATGAAAAACTGTTTTTT.